The T cell receptor (beta chain) under discussion was sequenced for a study of OX40 agonist ivuxolimab in advanced cancers. Study details: Aged roughly 23 to 90 with a mean of about 63 years, they were about 83% male.

Cycle 7 day 1, cycle 4 day 1, and baseline were the timepoints at which blood was sampled. Produced via immunoSEQ multiplex PCR; TCRdb's table is partial and in-frame only. Of about 76,000 clones listed, approximately 85% are singletons. Looked up from germline, CDR1 is SGHTA and CDR2 is FQGNSA. J lost 3 bases, V lost 5 bases, and 6 bases had no gene match. The CDR3 has 15 amino acids. Sequenced material: CD4+ or CD8+ T cells sorted from blood, taken in a trial of the OX40 agonist ivuxolimab. The TCR originated in an adult with an advanced solid tumor such as melanoma, head and neck, liver or kidney cancer. The rearrangement links TRBV7-2 to TRBJ2-7, with 11 bases lining up with TRBD2. The CDR3 nucleotides are TGTGCCAGCAGCCCCCAGGGGACTAGCGGCTACGAGCAGTACTTC. Amino acid sequence: CASSPQGTSGYEQYF.